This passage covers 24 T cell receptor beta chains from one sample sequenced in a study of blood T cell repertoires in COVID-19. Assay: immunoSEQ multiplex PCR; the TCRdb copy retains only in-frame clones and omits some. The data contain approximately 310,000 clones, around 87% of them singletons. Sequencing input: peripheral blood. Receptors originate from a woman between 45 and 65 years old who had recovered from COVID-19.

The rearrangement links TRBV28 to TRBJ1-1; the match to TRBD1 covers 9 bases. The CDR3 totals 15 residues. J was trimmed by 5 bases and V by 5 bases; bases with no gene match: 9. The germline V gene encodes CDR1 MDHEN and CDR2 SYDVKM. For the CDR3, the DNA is TGTGCCAGCAGTACGGGCACAGGGACAGGGACTGAAGCTTTCTTT. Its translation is CASSTGTGTGTEAFF.

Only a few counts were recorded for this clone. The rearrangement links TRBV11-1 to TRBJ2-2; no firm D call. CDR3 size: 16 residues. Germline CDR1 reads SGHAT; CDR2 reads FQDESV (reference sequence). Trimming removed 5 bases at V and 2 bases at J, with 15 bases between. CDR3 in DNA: TGTGCCAGCAGCCCTTTGCGAATGGGCAACACCGGGGAGCTGTTTTTT. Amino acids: CASSPLRMGNTGELFF.

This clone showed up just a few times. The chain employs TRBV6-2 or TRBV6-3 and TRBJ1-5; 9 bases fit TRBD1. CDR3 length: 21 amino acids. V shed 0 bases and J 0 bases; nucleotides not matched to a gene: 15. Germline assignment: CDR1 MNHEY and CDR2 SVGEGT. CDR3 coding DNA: TGTGCCAGCAGTTACTCGCGGGGGACAGGGAGCAATACCTATAGCAATCAGCCCCAGCATTTT. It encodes CASSYSRGTGSNTYSNQPQHF.

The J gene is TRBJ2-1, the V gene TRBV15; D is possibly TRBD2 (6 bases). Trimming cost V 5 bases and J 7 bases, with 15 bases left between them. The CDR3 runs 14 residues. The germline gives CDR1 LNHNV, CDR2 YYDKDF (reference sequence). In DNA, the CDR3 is TGTGCCACCAGCCTGCGCGGGGCGAGTAATGAGCAGTTCTTC. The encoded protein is CATSLRGASNEQFF.

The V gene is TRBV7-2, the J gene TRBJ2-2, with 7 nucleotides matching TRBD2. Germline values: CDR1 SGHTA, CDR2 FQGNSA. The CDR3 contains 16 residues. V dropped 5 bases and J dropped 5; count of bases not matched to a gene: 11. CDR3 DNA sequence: TGTGCCAGCAGCAGAACAGCGGGAATTTTGACCGGGGAGCTGTTTTTT. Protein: CASSRTAGILTGELFF. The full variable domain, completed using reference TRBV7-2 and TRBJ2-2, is GAGVSQSPSNKVTEKGKDVELRCDPISGHTALYWYRQSLGQGLEFLIYFQGNSAPDKSGLPSDRFSAERTGGSVSTLTIQRTQQEDSAVYLCASSRTAGILTGELFFGEGSRLTVL.

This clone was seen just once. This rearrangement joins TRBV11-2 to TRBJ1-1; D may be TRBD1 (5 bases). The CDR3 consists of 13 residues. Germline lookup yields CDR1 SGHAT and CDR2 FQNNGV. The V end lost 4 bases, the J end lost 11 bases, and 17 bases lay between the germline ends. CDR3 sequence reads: CASSSLSGTGAFF. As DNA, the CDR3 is TGTGCCAGCAGCTCCCTTTCGGGGACTGGGGCTTTCTTT.

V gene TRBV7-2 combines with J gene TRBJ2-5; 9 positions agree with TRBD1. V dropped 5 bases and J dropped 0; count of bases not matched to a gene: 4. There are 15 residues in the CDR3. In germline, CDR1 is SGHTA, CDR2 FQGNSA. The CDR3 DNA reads TGTGCCAGCAGCCAGGGGACAGGGTACCAAGAGACCCAGTACTTC. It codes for CASSQGTGYQETQYF.

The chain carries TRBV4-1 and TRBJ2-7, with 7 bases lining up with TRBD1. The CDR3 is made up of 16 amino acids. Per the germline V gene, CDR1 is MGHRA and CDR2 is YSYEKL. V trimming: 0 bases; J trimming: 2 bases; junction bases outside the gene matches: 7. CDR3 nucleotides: TGCGCCAGCAGCCAAGATACACAGGGGATCGCCTACGAGCAGTACTTC. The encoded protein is CASSQDTQGIAYEQYF.

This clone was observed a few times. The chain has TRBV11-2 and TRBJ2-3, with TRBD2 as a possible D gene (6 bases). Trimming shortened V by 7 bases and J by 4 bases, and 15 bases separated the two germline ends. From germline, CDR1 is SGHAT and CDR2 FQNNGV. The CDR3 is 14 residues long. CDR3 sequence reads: CASKGASDPDTQYF. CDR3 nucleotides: TGTGCCAGCAAAGGGGCTAGCGACCCAGATACGCAGTATTTT.

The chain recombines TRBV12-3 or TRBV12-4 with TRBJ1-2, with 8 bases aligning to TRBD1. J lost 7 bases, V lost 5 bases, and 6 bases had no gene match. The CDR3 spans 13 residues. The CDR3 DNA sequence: TGTGCCAGCAGTCCGGGACAGGATGTTGGCTACACCTTC. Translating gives CASSPGQDVGYTF.

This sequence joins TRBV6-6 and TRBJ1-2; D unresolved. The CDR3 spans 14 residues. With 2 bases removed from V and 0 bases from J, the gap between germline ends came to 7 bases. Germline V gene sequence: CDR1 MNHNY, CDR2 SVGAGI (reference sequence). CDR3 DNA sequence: TGTGCCAGCAGTTACGACACCGCTAACTATGGCTACACCTTC. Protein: CASSYDTANYGYTF.

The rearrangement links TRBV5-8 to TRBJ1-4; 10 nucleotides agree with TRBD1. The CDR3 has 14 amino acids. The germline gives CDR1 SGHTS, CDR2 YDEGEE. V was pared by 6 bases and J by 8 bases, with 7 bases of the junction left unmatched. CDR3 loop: CASTTGQGGEKLFF. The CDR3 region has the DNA TGTGCCAGCACCACCGGACAGGGGGGCGAAAAACTGTTTTTT.

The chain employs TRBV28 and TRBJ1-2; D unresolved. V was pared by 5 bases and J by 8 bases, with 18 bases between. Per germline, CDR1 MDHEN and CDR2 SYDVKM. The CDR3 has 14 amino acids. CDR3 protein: CASSPPGGFSGYTF. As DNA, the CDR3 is TGTGCCAGCAGTCCTCCAGGCGGGTTTAGCGGCTACACCTTC.

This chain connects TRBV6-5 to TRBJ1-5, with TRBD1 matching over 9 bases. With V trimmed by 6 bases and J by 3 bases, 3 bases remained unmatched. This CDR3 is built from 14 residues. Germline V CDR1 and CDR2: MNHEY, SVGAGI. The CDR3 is CASSGTGLNQPQHF. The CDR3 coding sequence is TGTGCCAGCAGCGGGACAGGGCTCAATCAGCCCCAGCATTTT.

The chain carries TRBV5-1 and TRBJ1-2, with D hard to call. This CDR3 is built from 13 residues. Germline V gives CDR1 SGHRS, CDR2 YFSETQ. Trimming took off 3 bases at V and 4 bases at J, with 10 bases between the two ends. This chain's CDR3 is CASSWQDSYGYTF. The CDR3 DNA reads TGCGCCAGCAGCTGGCAGGATAGCTATGGCTACACCTTC.

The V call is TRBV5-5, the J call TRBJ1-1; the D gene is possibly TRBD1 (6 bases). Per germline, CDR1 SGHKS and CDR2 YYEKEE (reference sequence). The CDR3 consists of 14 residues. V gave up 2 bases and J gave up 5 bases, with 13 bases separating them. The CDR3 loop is CASSFFLRGTEAFF. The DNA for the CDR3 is TGTGCCAGCAGCTTCTTTTTAAGGGGGACTGAAGCTTTCTTT.

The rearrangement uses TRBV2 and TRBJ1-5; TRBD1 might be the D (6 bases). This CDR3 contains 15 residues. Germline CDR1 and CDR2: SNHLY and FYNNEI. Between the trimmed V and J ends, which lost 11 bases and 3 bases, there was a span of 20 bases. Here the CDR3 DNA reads TGTGCCTCACCCGCCTCAGGACAGAACAATCAGCCCCAGCATTTT. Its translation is CASPASGQNNQPQHF.

The CDR3 here is CASSLGRGRGSNQPQHF. DNA of the CDR3: TGTGCCAGCAGCTTAGGGCGTGGCAGGGGTAGCAATCAGCCCCAGCATTTT. The gene calls are TRBV7-8 and TRBJ1-5; weak D call: TRBD1 (6 bases). Trimming left V 1 base short and J 0 bases short, with 13 bases between. From germline, CDR1 is SGHVS and CDR2 FQNEAQ. The CDR3 sequence is 17 residues long.

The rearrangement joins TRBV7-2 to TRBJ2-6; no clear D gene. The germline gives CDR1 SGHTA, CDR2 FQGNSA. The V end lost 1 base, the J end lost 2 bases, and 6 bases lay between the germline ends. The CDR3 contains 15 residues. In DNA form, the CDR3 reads TGTGCCAGCAGCTTAGGAGCGACTGGGGCCAACGTCCTGACTTTC. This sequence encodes CASSLGATGANVLTF.

The CDR3 region has the DNA TGTGCCAGTAGTATAGGTCCCGCGATAAATGAGCAGTTCTTC. Residues: CASSIGPAINEQFF. The rearrangement joins TRBV19 to TRBJ2-1; D not certain. This CDR3 region has 14 residues. CDR1 LNHDA and CDR2 SQIVND come from the germline V gene (reference sequence). The ends were cut back, 1 base at V and 7 bases at J, with 11 bases in the middle.

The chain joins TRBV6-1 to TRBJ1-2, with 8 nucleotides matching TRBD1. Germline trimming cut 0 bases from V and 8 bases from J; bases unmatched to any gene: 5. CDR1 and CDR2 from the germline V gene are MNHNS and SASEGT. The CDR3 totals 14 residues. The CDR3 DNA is TGTGCCAGCAGTGAAGCGTTTGACAGGGGCGGCTACACCTTC. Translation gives CASSEAFDRGGYTF.

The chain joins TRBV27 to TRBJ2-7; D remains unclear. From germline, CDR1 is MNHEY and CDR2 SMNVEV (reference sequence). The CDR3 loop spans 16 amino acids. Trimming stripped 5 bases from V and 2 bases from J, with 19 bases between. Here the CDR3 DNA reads TGTGCCAGCAGTCCAACACCTCAAACCACTACCTACGAGCAGTACTTC. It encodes CASSPTPQTTTYEQYF.

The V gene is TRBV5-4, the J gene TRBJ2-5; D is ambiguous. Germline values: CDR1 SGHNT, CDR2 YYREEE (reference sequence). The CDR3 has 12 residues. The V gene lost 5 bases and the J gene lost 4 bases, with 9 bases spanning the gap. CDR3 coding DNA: TGTGCCAGCAGGCTCGTCGGAGAGACCCAGTACTTC. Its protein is CASRLVGETQYF.

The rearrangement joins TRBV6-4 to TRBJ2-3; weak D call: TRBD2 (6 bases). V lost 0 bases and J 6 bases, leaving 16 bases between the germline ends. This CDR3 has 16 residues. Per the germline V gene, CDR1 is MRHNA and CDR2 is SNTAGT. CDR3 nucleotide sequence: TGTGCCAGCAGTGACTCGGCGGGACGCACTTTCGATACGCAGTATTTT. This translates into CASSDSAGRTFDTQYF.